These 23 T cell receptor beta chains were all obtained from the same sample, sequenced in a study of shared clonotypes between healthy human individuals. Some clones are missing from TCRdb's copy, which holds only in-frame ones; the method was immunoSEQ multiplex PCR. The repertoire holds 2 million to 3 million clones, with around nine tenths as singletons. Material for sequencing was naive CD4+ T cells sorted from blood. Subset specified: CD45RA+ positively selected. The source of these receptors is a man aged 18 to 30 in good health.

The CDR3 region is CASSQRSQGELNYGYTF. The DNA for the CDR3 is TGCGCCAGCAGCCAAAGGTCACAGGGGGAGCTAAACTATGGCTACACCTTC. This chain links TRBV4-1 with TRBJ1-2, with 8 bases identical to TRBD1. This CDR3 is 17 amino acids long. The germline V gene encodes CDR1 MGHRA and CDR2 YSYEKL. V gave up 2 bases and J gave up 2 bases; unmatched junction bases: 10.

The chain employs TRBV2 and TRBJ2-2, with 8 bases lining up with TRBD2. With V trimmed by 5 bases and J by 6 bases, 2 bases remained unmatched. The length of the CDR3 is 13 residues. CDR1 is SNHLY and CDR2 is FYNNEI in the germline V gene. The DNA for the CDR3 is TGTGCCAGCAGTCCACTAGCGGCCGGGGAGCTGTTTTTT. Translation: CASSPLAAGELFF.

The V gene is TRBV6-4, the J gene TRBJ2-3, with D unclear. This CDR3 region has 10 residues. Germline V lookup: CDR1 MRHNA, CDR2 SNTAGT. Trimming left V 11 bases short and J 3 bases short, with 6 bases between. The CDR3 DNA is TGTGCCGGAAATACAGATACGCAGTATTTT. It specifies CAGNTDTQYF.

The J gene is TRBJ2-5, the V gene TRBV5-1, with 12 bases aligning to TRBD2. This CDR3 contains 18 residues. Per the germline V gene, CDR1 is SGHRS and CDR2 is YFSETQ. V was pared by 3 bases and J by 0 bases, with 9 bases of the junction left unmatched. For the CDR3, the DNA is TGCGCCAGCAGCTCGAGGCCTAGCGGGGGGGCCAACCAAGAGACCCAGTACTTC. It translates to CASSSRPSGGANQETQYF.

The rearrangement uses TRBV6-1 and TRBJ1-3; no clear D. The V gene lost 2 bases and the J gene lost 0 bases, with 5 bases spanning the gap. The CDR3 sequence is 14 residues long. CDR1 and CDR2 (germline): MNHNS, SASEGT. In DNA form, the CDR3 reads TGTGCCAGCAGTGAACAGGTCTCTGGAAACACCATATATTTT. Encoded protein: CASSEQVSGNTIYF.

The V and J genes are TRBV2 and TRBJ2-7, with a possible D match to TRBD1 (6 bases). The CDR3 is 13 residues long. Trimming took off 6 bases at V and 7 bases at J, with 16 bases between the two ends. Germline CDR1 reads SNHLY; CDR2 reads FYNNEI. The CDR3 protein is CASRPDTGYEQYF. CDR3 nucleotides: TGTGCCAGCAGGCCCGATACAGGGTATGAGCAGTACTTC.

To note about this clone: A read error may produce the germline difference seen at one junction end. CDR3 in amino acids: CTWSFDSLYEKLFF. The CDR3 bases are TGTACCTGGAGCTTCGACAGCCTTTATGAAAAACTGTTTTTT. This chain uses TRBV30 with TRBJ1-4; D perhaps matches TRBD1 (5 bases). The CDR3 extends over 14 amino acids. The V gene's germline CDR1 is GTSNPN and CDR2 SVGIG (reference sequence).

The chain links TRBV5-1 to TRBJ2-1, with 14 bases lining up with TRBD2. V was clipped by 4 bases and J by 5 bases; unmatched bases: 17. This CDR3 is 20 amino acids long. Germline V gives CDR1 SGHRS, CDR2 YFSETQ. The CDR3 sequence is CASSPTGLAGAAVRDNEQFF. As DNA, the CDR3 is TGCGCCAGCAGCCCCACGGGACTAGCGGGGGCCGCTGTTCGGGACAATGAGCAGTTCTTC.

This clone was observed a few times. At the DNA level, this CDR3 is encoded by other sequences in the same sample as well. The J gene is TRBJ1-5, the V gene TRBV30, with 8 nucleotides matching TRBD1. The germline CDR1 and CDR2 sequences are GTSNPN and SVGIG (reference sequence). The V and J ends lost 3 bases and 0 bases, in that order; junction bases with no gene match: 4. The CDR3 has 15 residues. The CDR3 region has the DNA TGTGCCTGGAGGGAGACAGGGGCTAGCAATCAGCCCCAGCATTTT. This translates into CAWRETGASNQPQHF.

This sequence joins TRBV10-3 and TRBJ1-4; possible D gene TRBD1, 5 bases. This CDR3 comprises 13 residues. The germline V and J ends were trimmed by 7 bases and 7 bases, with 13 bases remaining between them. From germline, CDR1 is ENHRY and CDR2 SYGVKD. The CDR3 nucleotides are TGTGCCATCACCCGGGGGTCTGGTGAAAAACTGTTTTTT. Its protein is CAITRGSGEKLFF.

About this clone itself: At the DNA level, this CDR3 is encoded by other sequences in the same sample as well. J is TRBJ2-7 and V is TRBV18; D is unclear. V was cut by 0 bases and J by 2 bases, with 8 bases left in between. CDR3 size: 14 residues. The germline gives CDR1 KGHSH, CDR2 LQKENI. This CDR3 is CASSPPSVPYEQYF. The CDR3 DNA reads TGTGCCAGCTCACCACCAAGCGTCCCCTACGAGCAGTACTTC.

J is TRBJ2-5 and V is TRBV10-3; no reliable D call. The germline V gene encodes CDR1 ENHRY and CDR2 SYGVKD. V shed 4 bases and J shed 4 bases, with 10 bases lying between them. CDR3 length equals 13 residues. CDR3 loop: CAISGLTGETQYF. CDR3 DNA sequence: TGTGCCATCAGTGGATTGACGGGAGAGACCCAGTACTTC.

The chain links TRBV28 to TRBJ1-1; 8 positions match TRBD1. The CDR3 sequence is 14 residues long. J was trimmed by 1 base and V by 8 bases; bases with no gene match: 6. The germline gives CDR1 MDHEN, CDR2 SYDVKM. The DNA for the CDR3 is TGTGCCAGCTTGAACAGGGGGAGGAACACTGAAGCTTTCTTT. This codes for CASLNRGRNTEAFF.

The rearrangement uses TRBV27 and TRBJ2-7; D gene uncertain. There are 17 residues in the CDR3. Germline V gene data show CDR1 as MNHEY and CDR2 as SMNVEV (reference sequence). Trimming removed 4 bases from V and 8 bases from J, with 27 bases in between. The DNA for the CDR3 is TGTGCCAGCAGTTCATCCCCCCGATTAGCAGGAGCAAACAAGCAGTACTTC. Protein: CASSSSPRLAGANKQYF.

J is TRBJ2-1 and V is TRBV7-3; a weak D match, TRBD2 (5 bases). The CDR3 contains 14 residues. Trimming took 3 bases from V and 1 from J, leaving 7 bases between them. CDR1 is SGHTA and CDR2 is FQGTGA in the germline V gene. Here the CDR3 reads CASSFSASYNEQFF. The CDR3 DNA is TGTGCCAGCAGCTTTAGCGCTTCCTACAATGAGCAGTTCTTC.

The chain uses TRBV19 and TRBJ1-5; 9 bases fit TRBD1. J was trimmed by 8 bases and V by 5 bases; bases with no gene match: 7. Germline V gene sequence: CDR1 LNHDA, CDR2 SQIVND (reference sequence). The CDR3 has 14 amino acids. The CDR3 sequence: CASSSGQGFEPQHF. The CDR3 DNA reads TGTGCCAGTAGTTCCGGACAGGGGTTTGAGCCCCAGCATTTT.

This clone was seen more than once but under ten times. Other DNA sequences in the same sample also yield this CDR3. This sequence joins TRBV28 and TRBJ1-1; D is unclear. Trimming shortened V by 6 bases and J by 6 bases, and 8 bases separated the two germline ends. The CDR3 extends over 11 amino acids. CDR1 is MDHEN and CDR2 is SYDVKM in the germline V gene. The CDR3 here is CASRGGPEAFF. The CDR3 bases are TGTGCCAGCAGAGGTGGCCCTGAAGCTTTCTTT.

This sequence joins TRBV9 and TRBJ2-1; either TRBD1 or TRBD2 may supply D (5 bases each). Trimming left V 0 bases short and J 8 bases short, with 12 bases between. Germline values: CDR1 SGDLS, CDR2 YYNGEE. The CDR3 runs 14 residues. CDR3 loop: CASSVVPGSDEQFF. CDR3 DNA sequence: TGTGCCAGCAGCGTAGTCCCAGGGAGTGATGAGCAGTTCTTC. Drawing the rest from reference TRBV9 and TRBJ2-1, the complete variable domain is DSGVTQTPKHLITATGQRVTLRCSPRSGDLSVYWYQQSLDQGLQFLIQYYNGEERAKGNILERFSAQQFPDLHSELNLSSLELGDSALYFCASSVVPGSDEQFFGPGTRLTVL.

CDR3 loop: CASSLGAVNSPLHF. CDR3 nucleotide sequence: TGTGCCAGCAGCTTAGGGGCAGTGAATTCACCCCTCCACTTT. The V gene is TRBV7-9, the J gene TRBJ1-6; D is unresolved. There are 14 residues in the CDR3. The V end was cut by 1 base, the J end by 7 bases, with 8 bases between. The V gene's germline CDR1 is SEHNR and CDR2 FQNEAQ (reference sequence).

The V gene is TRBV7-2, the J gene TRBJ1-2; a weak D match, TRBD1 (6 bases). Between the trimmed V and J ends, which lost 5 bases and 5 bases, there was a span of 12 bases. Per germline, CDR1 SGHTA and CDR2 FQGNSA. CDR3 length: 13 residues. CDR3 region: CASSPDRLYGYTF. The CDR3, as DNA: TGTGCCAGCAGCCCCGACAGGTTATATGGCTACACCTTC.

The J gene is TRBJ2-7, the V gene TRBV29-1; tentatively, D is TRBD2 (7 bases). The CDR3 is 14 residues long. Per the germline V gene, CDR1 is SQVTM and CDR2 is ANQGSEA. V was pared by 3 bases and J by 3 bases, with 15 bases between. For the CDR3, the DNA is TGCAGCGTTGAGGGGGGGGGCGGACTCTACGAGCAGTACTTC. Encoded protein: CSVEGGGGLYEQYF.

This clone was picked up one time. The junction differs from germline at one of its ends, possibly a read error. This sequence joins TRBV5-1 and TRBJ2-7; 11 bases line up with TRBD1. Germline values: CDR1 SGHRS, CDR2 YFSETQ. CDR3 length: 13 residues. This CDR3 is CASSTGQGGPWDF. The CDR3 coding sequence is TGCGCCAGCAGCACGGGACAGGGGGGTCCCTGGGATTTC.

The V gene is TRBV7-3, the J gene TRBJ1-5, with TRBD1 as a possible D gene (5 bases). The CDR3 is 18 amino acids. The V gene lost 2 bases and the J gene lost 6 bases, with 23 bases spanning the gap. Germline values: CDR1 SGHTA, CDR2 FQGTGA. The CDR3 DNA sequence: TGTGCCAGCAGCTTACTGACACCGGGACCAGAGCGTTGTCAGCCCCAGCATTTT. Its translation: CASSLLTPGPERCQPQHF.